This T cell receptor (beta chain) is from a study of blood T cell repertoires in COVID-19. On the study more broadly: Both acute and convalescent COVID-19 samples were obtained from the United States, Italy and Spain. PBMCs, B-cell-depleted T cells, or T cells were the source of the cDNA or gDNA that made up the material.

Libraries were prepared by immunoSEQ multiplex PCR; TCRdb keeps only in-frame clonotypes and omits some of them. The top ten hold around a sixth of the sample, which has about 80,000 clones, 70% to 90% seen once. The CDR3 extends over 13 amino acids. V was clipped by 3 bases and J by 7 bases, with 10 bases between them. Germline values: CDR1 KGHSH, CDR2 LQKENI. The sample comprised peripheral blood. This chain joins TRBV18 and TRBJ1-5; tentatively, D is TRBD1 (6 bases). This receptor was taken from a woman older than 75 with acute or convalescent COVID-19. The CDR3 DNA is TGTGCCAGCTCACCCGGAGACAGGCAGCCCCAGCATTTT. Its translation: CASSPGDRQPQHF.